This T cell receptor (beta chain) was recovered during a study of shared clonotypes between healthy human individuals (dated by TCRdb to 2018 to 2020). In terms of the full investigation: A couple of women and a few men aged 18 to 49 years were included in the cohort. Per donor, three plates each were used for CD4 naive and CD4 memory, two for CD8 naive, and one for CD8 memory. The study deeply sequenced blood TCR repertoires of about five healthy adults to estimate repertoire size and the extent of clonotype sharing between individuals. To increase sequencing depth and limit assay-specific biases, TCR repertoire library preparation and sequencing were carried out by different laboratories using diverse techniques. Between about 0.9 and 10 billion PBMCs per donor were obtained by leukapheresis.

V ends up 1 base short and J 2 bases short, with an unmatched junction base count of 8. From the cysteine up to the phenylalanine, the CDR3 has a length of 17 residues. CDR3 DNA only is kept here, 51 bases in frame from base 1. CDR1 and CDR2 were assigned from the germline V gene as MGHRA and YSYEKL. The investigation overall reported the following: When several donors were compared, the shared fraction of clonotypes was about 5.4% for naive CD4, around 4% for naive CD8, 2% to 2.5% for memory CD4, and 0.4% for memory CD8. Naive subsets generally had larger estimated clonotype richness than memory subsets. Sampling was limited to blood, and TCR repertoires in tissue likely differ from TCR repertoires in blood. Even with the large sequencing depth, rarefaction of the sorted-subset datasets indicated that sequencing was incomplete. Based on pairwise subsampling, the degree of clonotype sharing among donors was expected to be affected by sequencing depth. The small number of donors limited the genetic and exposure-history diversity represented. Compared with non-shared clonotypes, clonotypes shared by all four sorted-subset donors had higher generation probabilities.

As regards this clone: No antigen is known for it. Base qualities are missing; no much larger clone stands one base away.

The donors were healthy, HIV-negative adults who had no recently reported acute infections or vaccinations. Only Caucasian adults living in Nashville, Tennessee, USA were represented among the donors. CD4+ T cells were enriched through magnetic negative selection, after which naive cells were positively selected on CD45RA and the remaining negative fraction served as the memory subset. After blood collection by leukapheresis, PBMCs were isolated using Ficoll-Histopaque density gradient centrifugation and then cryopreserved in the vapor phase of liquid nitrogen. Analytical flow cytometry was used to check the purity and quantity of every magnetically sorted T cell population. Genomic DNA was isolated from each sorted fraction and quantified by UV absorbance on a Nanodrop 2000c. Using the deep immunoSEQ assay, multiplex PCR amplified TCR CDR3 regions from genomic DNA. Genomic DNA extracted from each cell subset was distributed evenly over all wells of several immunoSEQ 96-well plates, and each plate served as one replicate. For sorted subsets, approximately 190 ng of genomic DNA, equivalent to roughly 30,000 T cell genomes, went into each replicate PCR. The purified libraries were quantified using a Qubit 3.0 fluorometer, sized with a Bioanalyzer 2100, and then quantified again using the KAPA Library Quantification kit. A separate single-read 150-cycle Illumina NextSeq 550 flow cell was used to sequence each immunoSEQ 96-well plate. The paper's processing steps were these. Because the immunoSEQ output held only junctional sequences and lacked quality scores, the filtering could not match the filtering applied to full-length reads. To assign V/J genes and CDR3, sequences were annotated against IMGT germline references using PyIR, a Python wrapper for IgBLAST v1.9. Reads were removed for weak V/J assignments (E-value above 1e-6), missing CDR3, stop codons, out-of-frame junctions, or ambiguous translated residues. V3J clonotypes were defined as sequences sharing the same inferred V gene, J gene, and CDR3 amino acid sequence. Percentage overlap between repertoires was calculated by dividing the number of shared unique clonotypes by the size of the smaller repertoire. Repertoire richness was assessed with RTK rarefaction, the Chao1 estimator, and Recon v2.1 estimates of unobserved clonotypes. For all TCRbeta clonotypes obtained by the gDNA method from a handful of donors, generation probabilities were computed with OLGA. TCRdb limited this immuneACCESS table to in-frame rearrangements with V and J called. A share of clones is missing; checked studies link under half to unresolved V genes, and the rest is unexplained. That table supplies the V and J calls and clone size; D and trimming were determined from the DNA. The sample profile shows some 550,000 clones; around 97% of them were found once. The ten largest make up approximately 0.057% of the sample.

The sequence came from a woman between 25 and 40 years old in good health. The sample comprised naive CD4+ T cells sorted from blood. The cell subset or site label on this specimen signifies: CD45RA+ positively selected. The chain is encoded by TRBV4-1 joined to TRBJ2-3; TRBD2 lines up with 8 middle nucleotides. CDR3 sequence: CASSQAGAGGYTDTQYF. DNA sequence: TGCGCCAGCAGCCAAGCTGGCGCGGGAGGTTACACAGATACGCAGTATTTT.